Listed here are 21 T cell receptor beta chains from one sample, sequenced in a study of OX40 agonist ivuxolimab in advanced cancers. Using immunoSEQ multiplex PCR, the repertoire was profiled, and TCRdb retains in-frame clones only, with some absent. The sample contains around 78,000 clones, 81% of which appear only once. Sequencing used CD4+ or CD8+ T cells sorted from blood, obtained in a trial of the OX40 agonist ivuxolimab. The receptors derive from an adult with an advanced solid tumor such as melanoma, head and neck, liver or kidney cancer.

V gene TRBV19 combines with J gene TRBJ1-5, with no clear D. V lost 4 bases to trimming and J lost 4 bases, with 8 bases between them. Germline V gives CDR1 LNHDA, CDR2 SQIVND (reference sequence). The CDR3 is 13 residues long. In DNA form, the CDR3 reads TGTGCCAGTAGTAAGGCGGTGAATCAGCCCCAGCATTTT. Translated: CASSKAVNQPQHF. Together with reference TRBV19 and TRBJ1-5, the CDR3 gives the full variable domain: DGGITQSPKYLFRKEGQNVTLSCEQNLNHDAMYWYRQDPGQGLRLIYYSQIVNDFQKGDIAEGYSVSREKKESFPLTVTSAQKNPTAFYLCASSKAVNQPQHFGDGTRLSIL.

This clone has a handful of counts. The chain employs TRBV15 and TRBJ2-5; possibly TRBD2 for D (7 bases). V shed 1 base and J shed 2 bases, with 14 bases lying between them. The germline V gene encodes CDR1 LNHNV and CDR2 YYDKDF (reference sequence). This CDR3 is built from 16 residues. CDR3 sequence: CATSRAWGGPQETQYF. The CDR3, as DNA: TGTGCCACCAGCAGAGCATGGGGGGGGCCACAAGAGACCCAGTACTTC.

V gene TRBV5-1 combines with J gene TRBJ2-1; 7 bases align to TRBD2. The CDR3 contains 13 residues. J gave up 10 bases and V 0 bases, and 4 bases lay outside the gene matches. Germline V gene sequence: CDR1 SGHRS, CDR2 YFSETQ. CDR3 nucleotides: TGCGCCAGCAGCTTGGTATTAGCGGGCGAGCAGTTCTTC. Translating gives CASSLVLAGEQFF.

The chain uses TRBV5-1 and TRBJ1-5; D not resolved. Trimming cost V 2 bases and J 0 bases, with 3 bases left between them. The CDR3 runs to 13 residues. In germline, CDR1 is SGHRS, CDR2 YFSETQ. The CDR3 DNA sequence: TGCGCCAGCAGCTTCAATAGCAATCAGCCCCAGCATTTT. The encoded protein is CASSFNSNQPQHF.

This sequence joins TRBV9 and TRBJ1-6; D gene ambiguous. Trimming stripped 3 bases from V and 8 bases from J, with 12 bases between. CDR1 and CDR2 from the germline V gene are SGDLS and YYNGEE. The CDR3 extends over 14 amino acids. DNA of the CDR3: TGTGCCAGCAGCGACGTGGGGTTCGATTCACCCCTCCACTTT. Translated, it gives CASSDVGFDSPLHF.

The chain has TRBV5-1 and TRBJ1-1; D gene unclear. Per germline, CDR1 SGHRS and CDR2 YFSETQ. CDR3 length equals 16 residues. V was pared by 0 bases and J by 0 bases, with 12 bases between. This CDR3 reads CASSLVPEKMNTEAFF. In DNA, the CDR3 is TGCGCCAGCAGCTTGGTACCTGAAAAAATGAACACTGAAGCTTTCTTT.

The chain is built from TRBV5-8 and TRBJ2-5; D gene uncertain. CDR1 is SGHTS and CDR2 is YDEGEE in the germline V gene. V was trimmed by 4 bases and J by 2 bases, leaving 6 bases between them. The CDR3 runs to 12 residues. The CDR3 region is CASSRTQETQYF. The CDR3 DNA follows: TGTGCCAGCAGCCGTACACAAGAGACCCAGTACTTC.

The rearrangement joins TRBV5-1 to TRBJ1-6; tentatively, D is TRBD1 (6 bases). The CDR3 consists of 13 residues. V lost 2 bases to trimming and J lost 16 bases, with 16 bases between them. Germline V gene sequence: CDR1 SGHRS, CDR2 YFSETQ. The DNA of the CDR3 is TGCGCCAGCAGCTTCCAAACAGGGAACGGACTCCACTTT. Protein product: CASSFQTGNGLHF.

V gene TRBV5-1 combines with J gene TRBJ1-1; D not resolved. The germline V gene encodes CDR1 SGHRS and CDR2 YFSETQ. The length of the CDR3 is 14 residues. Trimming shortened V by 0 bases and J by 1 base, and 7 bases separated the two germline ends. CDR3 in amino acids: CASSLVVGNTEAFF. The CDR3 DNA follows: TGCGCCAGCAGCTTGGTTGTGGGGAACACTGAAGCTTTCTTT.

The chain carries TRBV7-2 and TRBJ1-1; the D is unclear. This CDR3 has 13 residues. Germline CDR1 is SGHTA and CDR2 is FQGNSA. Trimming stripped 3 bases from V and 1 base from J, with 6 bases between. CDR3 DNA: TGTGCCAGCAGCTTCAACCCGAACACTGAAGCTTTCTTT. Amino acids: CASSFNPNTEAFF. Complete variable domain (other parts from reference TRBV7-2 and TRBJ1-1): GAGVSQSPSNKVTEKGKDVELRCDPISGHTALYWYRQSLGQGLEFLIYFQGNSAPDKSGLPSDRFSAERTGGSVSTLTIQRTQQEDSAVYLCASSFNPNTEAFFGQGTRLTVV.

CDR3 in amino acids: CAWTGGARTSYEQYF. In DNA, the CDR3 is TGTGCCTGGACGGGGGGGGCAAGAACCTCCTACGAGCAGTACTTC. The genes are TRBV30 and TRBJ2-7; TRBD2 agrees at 8 bases. Losses at the gene ends were 4 bases for V and 0 bases for J; bases not matched to a gene: 8. The CDR3 is made up of 15 amino acids. From germline, CDR1 is GTSNPN and CDR2 SVGIG (reference sequence).

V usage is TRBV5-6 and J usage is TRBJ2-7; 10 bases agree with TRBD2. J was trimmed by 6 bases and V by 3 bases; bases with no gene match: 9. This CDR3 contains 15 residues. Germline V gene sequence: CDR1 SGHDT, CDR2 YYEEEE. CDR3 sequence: CASSSPAGGPIEQYF. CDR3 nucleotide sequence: TGTGCCAGCAGCTCTCCAGCGGGGGGGCCTATCGAGCAGTACTTC.

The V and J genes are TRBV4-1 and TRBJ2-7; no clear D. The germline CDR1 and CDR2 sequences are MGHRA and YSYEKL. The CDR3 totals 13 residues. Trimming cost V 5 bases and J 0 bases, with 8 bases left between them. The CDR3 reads CASSWTVSYEQYF. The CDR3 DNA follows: TGCGCCAGCAGCTGGACGGTCTCCTACGAGCAGTACTTC.

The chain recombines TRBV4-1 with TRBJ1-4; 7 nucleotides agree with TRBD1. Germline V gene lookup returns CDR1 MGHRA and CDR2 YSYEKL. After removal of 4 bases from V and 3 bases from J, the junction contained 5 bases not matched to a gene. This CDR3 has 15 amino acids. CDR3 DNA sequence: TGCGCCAGCAGCCGAGAGACAGGGTCTAATGAAAAACTGTTTTTT. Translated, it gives CASSRETGSNEKLFF.

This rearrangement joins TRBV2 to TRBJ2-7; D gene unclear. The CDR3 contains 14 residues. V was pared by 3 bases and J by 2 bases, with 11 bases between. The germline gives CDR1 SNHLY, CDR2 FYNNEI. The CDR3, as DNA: TGTGCCAGCAGTGACCAAGCTTCTGCCTACGAGCAGTACTTC. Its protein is CASSDQASAYEQYF.

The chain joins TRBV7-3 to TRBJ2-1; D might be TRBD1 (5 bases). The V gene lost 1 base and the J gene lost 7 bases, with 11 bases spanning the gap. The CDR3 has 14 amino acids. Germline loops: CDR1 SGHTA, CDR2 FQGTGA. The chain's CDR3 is CASSLIWGSNEQFF. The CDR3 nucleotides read TGTGCCAGCAGCTTAATTTGGGGCTCAAATGAGCAGTTCTTC.

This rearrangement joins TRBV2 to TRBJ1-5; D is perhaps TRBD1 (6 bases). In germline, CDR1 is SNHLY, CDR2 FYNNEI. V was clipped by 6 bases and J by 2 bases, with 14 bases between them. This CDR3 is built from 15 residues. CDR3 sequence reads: CASSQEGGRNQPQHF. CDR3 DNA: TGTGCCAGCAGCCAAGAGGGGGGACGCAATCAGCCCCAGCATTTT.

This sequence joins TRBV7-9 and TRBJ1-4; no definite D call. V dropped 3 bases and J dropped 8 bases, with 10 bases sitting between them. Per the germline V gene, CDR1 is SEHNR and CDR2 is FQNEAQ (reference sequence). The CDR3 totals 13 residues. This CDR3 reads CASSFTGGEKLFF. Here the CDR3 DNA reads TGTGCCAGCAGCTTCACGGGAGGAGAAAAACTGTTTTTT.

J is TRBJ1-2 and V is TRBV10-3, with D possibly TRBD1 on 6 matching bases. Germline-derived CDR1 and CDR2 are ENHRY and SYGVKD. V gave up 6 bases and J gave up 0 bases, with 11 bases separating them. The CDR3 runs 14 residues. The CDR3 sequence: CAIRETGSNYGYTF. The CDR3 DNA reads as TGTGCCATCAGGGAGACAGGCTCTAACTATGGCTACACCTTC.

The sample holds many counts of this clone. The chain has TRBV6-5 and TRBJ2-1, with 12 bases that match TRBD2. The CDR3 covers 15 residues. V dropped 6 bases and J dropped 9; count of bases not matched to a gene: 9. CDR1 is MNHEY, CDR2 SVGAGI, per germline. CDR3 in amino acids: CASSPQTSGRSEQFF. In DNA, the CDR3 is TGTGCCAGCAGCCCTCAAACTAGCGGGAGGAGTGAGCAGTTCTTC.

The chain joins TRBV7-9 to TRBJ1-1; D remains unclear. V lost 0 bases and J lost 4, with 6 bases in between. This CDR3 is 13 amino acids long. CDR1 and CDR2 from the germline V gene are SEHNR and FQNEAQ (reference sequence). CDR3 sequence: CASSLASGTEAFF. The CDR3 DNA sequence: TGTGCCAGCAGCTTAGCGTCTGGCACTGAAGCTTTCTTT.